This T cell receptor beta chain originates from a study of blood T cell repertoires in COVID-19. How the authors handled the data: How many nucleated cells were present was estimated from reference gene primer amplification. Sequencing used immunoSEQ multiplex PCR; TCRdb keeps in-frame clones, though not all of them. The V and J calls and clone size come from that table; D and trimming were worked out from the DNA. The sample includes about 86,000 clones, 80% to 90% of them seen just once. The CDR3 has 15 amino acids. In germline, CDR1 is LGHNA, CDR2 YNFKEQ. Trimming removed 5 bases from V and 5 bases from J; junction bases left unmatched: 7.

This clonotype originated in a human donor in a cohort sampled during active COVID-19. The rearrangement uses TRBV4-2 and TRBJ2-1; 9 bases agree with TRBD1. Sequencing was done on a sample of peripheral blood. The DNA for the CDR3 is TGTGCCAGCAGCTCGGGACAGGGACCTGACAATGAGCAGTTCTTC. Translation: CASSSGQGPDNEQFF.